The 9 T cell receptor beta chains below come from one sample, sequenced in a study of T and B cells in COVID-19 patients. BIOMED2 TRB-A/B primer pools were used in multiplex TRB PCR. TCRdb fed the multiplex PCR reads into MiXCR, producing one record per CDR3 protein. The sample lists roughly 23,000 distinct CDR3 sequences, roughly 29% occurring once. Blood genomic DNA input for TRB amplification was about 250-500 ng. The source material was blood. Receptors originate from a human donor who had recovered from COVID-19.

V usage is TRBV6-2 or TRBV6-3 and J usage is TRBJ2-7; 8 nucleotides match TRBD1. The CDR3 consists of 18 residues. J was trimmed by 3 bases and V by 3 bases; bases with no gene match: 16. In germline, CDR1 is MNHEY, CDR2 SVGEGT. The CDR3 loop reads CASSYSGPGTGKIYEQYF. The CDR3 coding sequence is TGTGCCAGCAGTTATTCTGGACCCGGGACAGGAAAAATCTACGAGCAGTACTTC.

This clonotype was observed a handful of times. V usage is TRBV18 and J usage is TRBJ1-5, with 12 bases aligning to TRBD1. The ends lost 3 bases at V and 6 bases at J; junction bases unmatched: 3. Per germline, CDR1 KGHSH and CDR2 LQKENI. This CDR3 spans 15 amino acids. CDR3 region: CASSPGTGGLQPQHF. The CDR3 DNA reads as TGTGCCAGCTCACCGGGGACAGGGGGCCTTCAGCCCCAGCATTTT.

The rearrangement uses TRBV6-5 and TRBJ1-4; D uncertain. Between the trimmed V and J ends, which lost 8 bases and 0 bases, there was a span of 7 bases. CDR3 length equals 13 residues. The germline CDR1 and CDR2 sequences are MNHEY and SVGAGI. As DNA, the CDR3 is TGTGCCAGCGCCCCGGCAACTAATGAAAAACTGTTTTTT. Amino acid sequence: CASAPATNEKLFF.

A word on this clonotype: As the CDR3 is not closed by the conserved phenylalanine or tryptophan, this likely results from a read error. V is TRBV18 and J is TRBJ2-7; perhaps TRBD1 as D (5 bases). V was cut by 2 bases and J by 3 bases, with 14 bases left in between. The CDR3 spans 15 residues. The V gene's germline CDR1 is KGHSH and CDR2 LQKENI. CDR3 sequence (DNA): TGTGCCAGCTCACCAGCAGGGCCGGGCGGCTACGAGCAGTACTTA. Its translation: CASSPAGPGGYEQYL.

This clonotype has a single count. This chain connects TRBV5-5 to TRBJ2-1, with 14 bases fitting TRBD2. The V gene's germline CDR1 is SGHKS and CDR2 YYEKEE (reference sequence). V dropped 2 bases and J dropped 5; count of bases not matched to a gene: 6. This CDR3 is 17 amino acids long. In DNA, the CDR3 is TGTGCCAGCAGCTTCCTGACTAGCGGGGGGGCCCACAATGAGCAGTTCTTC. Translating gives CASSFLTSGGAHNEQFF.

In this sample, this clonotype turned up a few times. The V and J genes are TRBV7-9 and TRBJ2-1; D is possibly TRBD1 (6 bases). The CDR3 extends over 18 amino acids. V dropped 1 base and J dropped 0 bases, with 16 bases sitting between them. Germline-derived CDR1 and CDR2 are SEHNR and FQNEAQ (reference sequence). The CDR3 sequence: CASSLETWGQSSYNEQFF. Here the CDR3 DNA reads TGTGCCAGCAGCTTAGAAACGTGGGGGCAAAGCTCCTACAATGAGCAGTTCTTC.

This clonotype was seen only a few times. The chain has TRBV6-5 and TRBJ1-2; D might be TRBD1 (5 bases). Germline V gives CDR1 MNHEY, CDR2 SVGAGI. V was pared by 8 bases and J by 4 bases, with 17 bases between. The CDR3 has 14 residues. CDR3 sequence (DNA): TGTGCCAGCCGCGACGGCTGGGGGGTCTATGGCTACACCTTC. This encodes CASRDGWGVYGYTF.

This clonotype was picked up a small number of times. The DNA for the CDR3 is TGTGCCAGCAGTACCCTATTGAGTGGGGGACCTAATGAAAAACTGTTTTTT. This gives the protein CASSTLLSGGPNEKLFF. The chain uses TRBV27 and TRBJ1-4; D might be TRBD1 (5 bases). V was pared by 5 bases and J by 3 bases, with 19 bases between. The CDR3 is 17 amino acids. Germline CDR1 reads MNHEY; CDR2 reads SMNVEV (reference sequence).

The sample holds a few counts of this clonotype. The chain recombines TRBV6-2 or TRBV6-3 with TRBJ2-1; 8 bases fit TRBD1. The germline CDR1 and CDR2 sequences are MNHEY and SVGEGT. The CDR3 has 12 amino acids. V shed 6 bases and J 8 bases; nucleotides not matched to a gene: 3. The CDR3 sequence: CASRPDRDEQFF. The CDR3 DNA reads as TGTGCCAGCAGACCGGACAGGGATGAGCAGTTCTTC.